The clone carrying this TCR beta chain was picked up a small number of times. This record belongs to a study of blood T cell repertoires in COVID-19. Study summary: The study drew acute and convalescent COVID-19 samples from the United States, Italy and Spain.

This CDR3 region has 18 residues. The J segment lost 7 bases and the V segment lost 3 bases, leaving 17 bases of the junction unmatched. The V gene's germline CDR1 is WNHNN and CDR2 SYGVQD (reference sequence). In terms of age and location, participants ranged from about 18 to 90 years and lived in about 25 US areas. The authors' processing: From reference gene primer amplification, estimates of nucleated cell counts were derived. Sequenced by immunoSEQ multiplex PCR; TCRdb stores in-frame clones only, minus some. Clone size and the V and J calls come from that table; the DNA yielded D and trimming. Of approximately 160,000 clones detected, about 86% appear once; the ten largest clones hold roughly 4%.

V usage is TRBV10-1 and J usage is TRBJ1-1; 10 bases are shared with TRBD1. This receptor was taken from a woman aged 45-59 years in a cohort exposed to, infected with or recovered from COVID-19 (not recorded which). What was sequenced was PBMCs or T cells enriched from blood (not recorded which). Written as DNA, the CDR3 is TGCGCCAGCAGTGACCCGGGACAGGGGATATTTGATGCGGGTGAAGCTTTCTTT. Translated: CASSDPGQGIFDAGEAFF.